This T cell receptor beta chain was recovered during a study of T cell changes during pregnancy in multiple sclerosis. Profiled with immunoSEQ multiplex PCR; TCRdb holds only in-frame clones, not every one. The table records roughly 52,000 clones, around 94% of them present only once. Trimming took off 5 bases at V and 5 bases at J, with 18 bases between the two ends. In germline, CDR1 is SEHNR, CDR2 FQNEAQ (reference sequence). This CDR3 is built from 16 residues. The receptor was isolated from a female donor with multiple sclerosis, enrolled in a pregnancy study. The input for sequencing was CD8+ T cells from peripheral blood mononuclear cells, taken in the third trimester of pregnancy. The chain joins TRBV7-9 to TRBJ2-2; a possible D gene is TRBD2 (6 bases). The CDR3, as DNA: TGTGCCAGCAGCACACCCCGGGGGTCTAGTACCGGGGAGCTGTTTTTT. Translation gives CASSTPRGSSTGELFF.